This TCR beta chain was captured by sequencing in a study of cytomegalovirus exposure and HLA in healthy donors. Study-wide results and limits: Later work found most CMV-associated TCR beta chains apparently HLA-restricted. CMV serostatus was the only recorded immune exposure for donors. A later analysis, which compared TCR beta chains of equal frequency, found the HLA-associated ones more clonally expanded.

PCR was performed using 60 Vbeta and 13 Jbeta primers. The protocol was immunoSEQ multiplex PCR, while the TCRdb copy is restricted to in-frame clones and leaves out a portion. Among fewer than 150,000 clones listed, 73% were seen once. V was clipped by 3 bases and J by 2 bases; unmatched bases: 7. Germline V gives CDR1 MDHEN, CDR2 SYDVKM. The CDR3 is 15 amino acids. In its sample, this clone was seen a few times. Its antigen is undetermined. The V and J genes are TRBV28 and TRBJ2-7, with 7 bases lining up with TRBD1. The sequence was collected from a human donor in good health. The sequenced sample consisted of PBMCs. The CDR3 nucleotides read TGTGCCAGCAGTTTGCCTCGGGACAGCACCTACGAGCAGTACTTC. Translating gives CASSLPRDSTYEQYF.